A selection of T cell receptor beta chains follows, all from one sample in a study of CD8+ T cells in alopecia areata. Data came from immunoSEQ multiplex PCR; TCRdb stores just in-frame clones and leaves some out. Of about 180,000 clones listed, 58% are singletons. Sequencing used CD4+ T cells sorted from blood, obtained between weeks 55 and 65, from a patient treated with tofacitinib. These receptors all stem from a human donor with alopecia areata. Each CDR3 is given with its conserved first and last residue. A D gene is named only where the DNA matches it firmly. Where a row states a size, it is once, few, many or the class of an expanded clone; other rows omit it.

v_call	cdr3_length	d_call	j_call	clone_size	cdr3_aa	cdr3_nt
TRBV7-2	17	TRBD2	TRBJ2-1	NA	CASSFSIAGASYNEQFF	TGTGCCAGCAGCTTTTCTATAGCGGGGGCTTCCTACAATGAGCAGTTCTTC
TRBV11-2	16	NA	TRBJ1-3	NA	CASSLKAPGPGNTIYF	TGTGCCAGCAGCCTTAAGGCCCCTGGGCCTGGAAACACCATATATTTT
TRBV30	15	NA	TRBJ1-6	NA	CAWSVRAVHNSPLHF	TGTGCCTGGAGTGTACGCGCAGTACATAATTCACCCCTCCACTTT
TRBV4-1	14	NA	TRBJ1-2	once	CASSQDSGYYGYTF	TGCGCCAGCAGCCAAGATTCGGGGTACTATGGCTACACCTTC
TRBV29-1	12	NA	TRBJ1-1	NA	CSVGGTNTEAFF	TGCAGCGTGGGCGGTACGAACACTGAAGCTTTCTTT
TRBV10-3	15	NA	TRBJ1-6	NA	CAVSSPKEYNSPLHF	TGTGCCGTCAGCTCCCCTAAGGAGTATAATTCACCCCTCCACTTT
TRBV10-2	13	NA	TRBJ2-1	NA	CASSERRQDEQFF	TGCGCCAGCAGTGAGAGGCGGCAGGATGAGCAGTTCTTC
TRBV10-3	14	NA	TRBJ2-3	NA	CAISTAETDTHQYF	TGTGCCATCAGTACCGCGGAAACGGACACCCATCAGTATTTT
TRBV30	14	TRBD1	TRBJ1-2	once	CAWRDRGSFYGYTF	TGTGCCTGGCGGGACAGGGGCTCCTTCTATGGCTACACCTTC
TRBV5-4	17	NA	TRBJ2-7	NA	CASSLARRGQAVYEQYF	TGTGCCAGCAGCTTGGCCCGGCGGGGCCAGGCCGTCTACGAGCAGTACTTC
TRBV7-9	15	TRBD1	TRBJ2-5	NA	CASSRVGTEQETQYF	TGTGCCAGCAGCCGAGTAGGGACAGAGCAAGAGACCCAGTACTTC
TRBV18	12	NA	TRBJ2-7	few	CASSSRMDEQYF	TGTGCCAGCTCATCCCGTATGGACGAGCAGTACTTC
TRBV5-6	13	NA	TRBJ2-7	few	CASSLAVTYEQYF	TGTGCCAGCAGCTTGGCAGTGACCTACGAGCAGTACTTC
TRBV7-9	16	TRBD2	TRBJ2-3	NA	CASSLFSGGPTDTQYF	TGTGCCAGCAGCTTATTTAGCGGGGGCCCCACAGATACGCAGTATTTT
TRBV9	16	TRBD1	TRBJ1-5	once	CASSAHGDRGAQPQHF	TGTGCCAGCAGCGCCCACGGGGACAGGGGGGCCCAGCCCCAGCATTTT
TRBV20-1	11	NA	TRBJ1-2	NA	CSAEGDYGYTF	TGCAGTGCCGAGGGGGACTATGGCTACACCTTC
TRBV2	12	NA	TRBJ2-5	few	CASSPVLETQYF	TGTGCCAGCAGTCCAGTGCTTGAGACCCAGTACTTC
TRBV30	16	NA	TRBJ1-2	NA	CAWSPRGRPGSYGYTF	TGTGCCTGGAGCCCGCGAGGGAGACCGGGGAGCTATGGCTACACCTTC
TRBV19	14	NA	TRBJ1-5	NA	CASSPRGAPQPQHF	TGTGCCAGTAGTCCTCGTGGGGCCCCTCAGCCCCAGCATTTT
TRBV6-1	13	NA	TRBJ1-5	NA	CASTTGGGRPQHF	TGTGCCAGCACGACGGGCGGCGGGAGGCCCCAGCATTTT
TRBV29-1	14	TRBD2	TRBJ2-3	few	CSVLAGGPADTQYF	TGCAGCGTCCTAGCGGGGGGGCCTGCAGATACGCAGTATTTT
TRBV7-9	13	NA	TRBJ1-2	NA	CASTGREIYGYTF	TGTGCCAGCACCGGGAGAGAGATTTATGGCTACACCTTC
TRBV6-1	14	NA	TRBJ2-5	NA	CASSEDRPGETQYF	TGTGCCAGCAGTGAAGACAGGCCGGGAGAGACCCAGTACTTC
TRBV29-1	16	TRBD1	TRBJ1-2	NA	CSVSTVGQGAIYGYTF	TGCAGCGTTTCCACGGTGGGACAGGGGGCTATCTATGGCTACACCTTC
TRBV29-1	15	TRBD2	TRBJ2-3	NA	CSVTPGLALPDTQYF	TGCAGCGTCACACCGGGACTAGCGTTGCCAGATACGCAGTATTTT
TRBV9	13	NA	TRBJ1-1	NA	CASSVQGNTEAFF	TGTGCCAGCAGCGTACAGGGGAACACTGAAGCTTTCTTT
TRBV23-1	16	NA	TRBJ2-5	NA	CASSLRQDGAKETQYF	TGCGCCAGCAGTCTGAGACAGGATGGGGCAAAAGAGACCCAGTACTTC
TRBV30	15	NA	TRBJ1-5	NA	CAWSVGGHGGQPQHF	TGTGCCTGGAGTGTAGGAGGGCACGGGGGTCAGCCCCAGCATTTT
TRBV2	13	TRBD2	TRBJ2-7	NA	CASSESSGGPQYF	TGTGCCAGCAGTGAAAGTAGCGGGGGCCCTCAGTACTTC
TRBV6-5	13	NA	TRBJ2-5	few	CASTNDRRETQYF	TGTGCCAGCACAAACGACAGGCGGGAGACCCAGTACTTC
TRBV11-3	14	NA	TRBJ1-6	NA	CASSAHRVNSPLHF	TGTGCCAGCAGCGCACACAGGGTAAATTCACCCCTCCACTTT
TRBV6-6	14	NA	TRBJ1-6	NA	CASRLGRVDSPLHF	TGTGCCAGCAGATTGGGACGGGTGGATTCACCCCTCCACTTT
TRBV6-1	12	NA	TRBJ2-7	few	CASSEDRSEQYF	TGTGCCAGCAGTGAAGACCGTAGCGAGCAGTACTTC
TRBV6-5	15	NA	TRBJ2-1	few	CASTPSERSYNEQFF	TGTGCCAGCACCCCTAGCGAGCGCTCCTACAATGAGCAGTTCTTC
TRBV27	14	NA	TRBJ1-2	NA	CASSLDPVGYGYTF	TGTGCCAGCAGTTTGGATCCAGTGGGTTACGGCTACACCTTC
TRBV29-1	12	NA	TRBJ2-3	few	CSAHDPSDTQYF	TGCAGCGCGCATGACCCCTCTGATACGCAGTATTTT
TRBV6-5	14	NA	TRBJ2-1	once	CASYTGTSYNEQFF	TGTGCCAGCTACACAGGGACCTCCTACAATGAGCAGTTCTTC
TRBV19	15	NA	TRBJ1-1	NA	CASSIQGTRGTEAFF	TGTGCCAGTAGCATTCAGGGAACACGGGGCACTGAAGCTTTCTTT
TRBV11-2	16	NA	TRBJ2-7	few	CASSLEAGRGDGEQYF	TGTGCCAGCAGCTTAGAGGCCGGCAGGGGAGATGGGGAGCAGTACTTC
TRBV6-6	12	NA	TRBJ2-1	NA	CASSYRQNRWFF	TGTGCCAGCAGTTACCGACAAAATAGGTGGTTCTTC
TRBV2	13	NA	TRBJ2-3	few	CATPGVGTDTQYF	TGTGCCACCCCTGGGGTAGGGACAGATACGCAGTATTTT
TRBV5-4	13	NA	TRBJ1-5	NA	CASSQDRNQPQHF	TGTGCCAGCAGCCAAGACAGGAATCAGCCCCAGCATTTT
TRBV7-6	13	TRBD1	TRBJ2-7	NA	CASSSDRGYEQYF	TGTGCCAGCAGCTCTGACAGGGGTTACGAGCAGTACTTC
TRBV7-9	13	NA	TRBJ2-7	NA	CASSFGGGYEQYF	TGTGCCAGCAGCTTCGGTGGGGGGTACGAGCAGTACTTC
TRBV9	16	NA	TRBJ1-6	NA	CASSVAPDPRNSPLHF	TGTGCCAGCAGCGTAGCCCCAGATCCCCGAAATTCACCCCTCCACTTT
TRBV29-1	13	NA	TRBJ2-3	NA	CSVWAGNTDTQYF	TGCAGCGTTTGGGCAGGGAACACAGATACGCAGTATTTT
TRBV6-5	14	NA	TRBJ2-7	medium-sized	CATKRWAEAYEQYF	TGTGCCACGAAGAGATGGGCGGAGGCCTACGAGCAGTACTTC
TRBV18	15	NA	TRBJ2-2	NA	CASSRPGYGAGELFF	TGTGCCAGCTCACGACCGGGCTACGGAGCCGGGGAGCTGTTTTTT